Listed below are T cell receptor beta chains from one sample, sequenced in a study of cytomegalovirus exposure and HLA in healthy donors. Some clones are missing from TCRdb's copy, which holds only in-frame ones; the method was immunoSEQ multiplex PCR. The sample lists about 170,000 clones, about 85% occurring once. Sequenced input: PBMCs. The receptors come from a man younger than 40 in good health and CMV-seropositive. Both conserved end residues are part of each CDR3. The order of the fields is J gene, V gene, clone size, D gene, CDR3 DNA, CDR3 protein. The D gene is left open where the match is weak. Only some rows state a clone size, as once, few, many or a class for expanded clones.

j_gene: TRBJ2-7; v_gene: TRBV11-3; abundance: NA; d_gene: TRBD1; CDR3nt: TGTGCCAGCAGCTCCCGGGACAGCTATCTCTACGAGCAGTACTTC; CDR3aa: CASSSRDSYLYEQYF
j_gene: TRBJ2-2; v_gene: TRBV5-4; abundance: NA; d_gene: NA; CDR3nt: TGTGCCAGCAGCTCGTACAGGACGAACACCGGGGAGCTGTTTTTT; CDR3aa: CASSSYRTNTGELFF
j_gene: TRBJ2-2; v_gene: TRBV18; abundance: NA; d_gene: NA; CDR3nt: TGTGCCAGCTCCAAGGGAGGAACGGTGAACACCGGGGAGCTGTTTTTT; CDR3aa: CASSKGGTVNTGELFF
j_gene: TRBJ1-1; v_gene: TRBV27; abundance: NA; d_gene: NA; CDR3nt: TGTGCCAGCAGTTTTTCGGCAGGCGAGAAGGACACTGAAGCTTTCTTT; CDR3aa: CASSFSAGEKDTEAFF
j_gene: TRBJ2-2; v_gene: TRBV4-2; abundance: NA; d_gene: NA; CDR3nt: TGTGCCAGCAGCCAAGATAGCGAAGGGGAGCTGTTTTTT; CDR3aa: CASSQDSEGELFF
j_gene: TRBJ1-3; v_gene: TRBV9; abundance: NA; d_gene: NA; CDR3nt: TGTGCCAGCAGCGTATCAGGTGGAAACACCATATATTTT; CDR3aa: CASSVSGGNTIYF
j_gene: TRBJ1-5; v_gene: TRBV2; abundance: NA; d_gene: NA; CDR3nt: TGTGCCAGCACCACCAAGAACTATAGCAATCAGCCCCAGCATTTT; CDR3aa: CASTTKNYSNQPQHF
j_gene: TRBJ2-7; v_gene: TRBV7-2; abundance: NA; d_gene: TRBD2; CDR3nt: TGTGCCAGCAGCTTAGCCGCGGGAGAGGGATACGAGCAGTACTTC; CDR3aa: CASSLAAGEGYEQYF
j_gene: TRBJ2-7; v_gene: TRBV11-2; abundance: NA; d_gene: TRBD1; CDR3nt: TGTGCCAGCAGCTTAATCACGGGCAGGGGGAACGAGCAGTACTTC; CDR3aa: CASSLITGRGNEQYF
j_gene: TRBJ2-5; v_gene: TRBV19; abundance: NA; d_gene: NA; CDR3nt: TGTGCCAGTAGTAAAGAACTGACCCAGTACTTC; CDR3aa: CASSKELTQYF
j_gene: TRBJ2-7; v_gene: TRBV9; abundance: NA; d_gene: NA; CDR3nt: TGTGCCAGCAGTTTTTTCAAGCAGAAGGCGGCATACGAGCAGTACTTC; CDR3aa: CASSFFKQKAAYEQYF
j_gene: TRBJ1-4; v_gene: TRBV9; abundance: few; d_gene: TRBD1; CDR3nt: TGTGCCAGCAGCCAAGAGGGACAGGTCCCCTGGGGACTGTTTTTT; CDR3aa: CASSQEGQVPWGLFF
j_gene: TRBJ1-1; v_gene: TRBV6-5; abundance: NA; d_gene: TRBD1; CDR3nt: TGTGCCAGCAGTGTAGACAGGGCTAAGAACACTGAAGCTTTCTTT; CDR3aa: CASSVDRAKNTEAFF
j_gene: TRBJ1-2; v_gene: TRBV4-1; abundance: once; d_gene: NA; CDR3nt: TGCGCCAGCAGCCAAGTAGGGCAGGACAGCGGCTACACCTTC; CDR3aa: CASSQVGQDSGYTF
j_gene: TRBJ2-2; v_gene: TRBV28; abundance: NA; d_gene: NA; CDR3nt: TGTGCCAGCAGCTTCGCGAACACCGGGGAGCTGTTTTTT; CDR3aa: CASSFANTGELFF
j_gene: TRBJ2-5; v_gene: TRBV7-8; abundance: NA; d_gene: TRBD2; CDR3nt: TGTGCCAGCAGCTTAAGACTAGCGGGAGCTGGGGGACAAGAGACCCAGTACTTC; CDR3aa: CASSLRLAGAGGQETQYF
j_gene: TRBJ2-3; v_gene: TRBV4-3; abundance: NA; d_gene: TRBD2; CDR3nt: TGCGCCAGCAGCCAAGAAGGGGCTAGCGGGAGATCAGGGACCACAGATACGCAGTATTTT; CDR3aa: CASSQEGASGRSGTTDTQYF
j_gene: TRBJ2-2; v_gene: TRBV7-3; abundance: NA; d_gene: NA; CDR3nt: TGTGCCAGCAGCTGGTGGCCAGCGAACACCGGGGAGCTGTTTTTT; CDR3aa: CASSWWPANTGELFF
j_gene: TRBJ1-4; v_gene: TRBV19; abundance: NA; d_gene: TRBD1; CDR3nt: TGTGCCAGTAGACTACCGGGACAGGGGCGAGAAAAACTGTTTTTT; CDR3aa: CASRLPGQGREKLFF